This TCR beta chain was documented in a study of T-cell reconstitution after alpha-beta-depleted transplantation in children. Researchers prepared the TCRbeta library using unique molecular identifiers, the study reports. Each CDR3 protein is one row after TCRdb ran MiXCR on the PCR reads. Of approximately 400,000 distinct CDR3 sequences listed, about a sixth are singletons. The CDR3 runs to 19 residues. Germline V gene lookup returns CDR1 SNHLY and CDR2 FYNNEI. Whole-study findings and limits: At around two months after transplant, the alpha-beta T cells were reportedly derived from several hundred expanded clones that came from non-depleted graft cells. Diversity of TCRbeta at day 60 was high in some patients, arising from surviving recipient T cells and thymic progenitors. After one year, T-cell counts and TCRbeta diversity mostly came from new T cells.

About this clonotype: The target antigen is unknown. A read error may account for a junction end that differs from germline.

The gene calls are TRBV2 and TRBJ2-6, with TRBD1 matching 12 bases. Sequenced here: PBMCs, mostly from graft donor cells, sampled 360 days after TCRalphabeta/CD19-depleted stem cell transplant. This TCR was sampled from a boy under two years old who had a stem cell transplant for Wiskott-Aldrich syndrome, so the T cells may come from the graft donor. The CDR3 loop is CTSSFSLGQGASGANVLTF. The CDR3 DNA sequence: TGTACCAGCAGCTTTTCATTGGGACAGGGGGCGTCTGGGGCCAACGTCCTGACTTTC.